What follows is one T cell receptor beta chain and its context. Here immunoSEQ multiplex PCR was the method, and the copy in TCRdb shows in-frame clones only, minus some. Among tens of thousands of clones listed, roughly 87% were seen once. The data originate from a study of OX40 agonist ivuxolimab in advanced cancers. The germline V gene encodes CDR1 LNHDA and CDR2 SQIVND (reference sequence). V lost 3 bases and J 5 bases, leaving 11 bases between the germline ends. The CDR3 has 14 amino acids. The chain has TRBV19 and TRBJ2-1; D may correspond to TRBD1 or TRBD2 (5 bases each). The sequencing here drew on CD4+ or CD8+ T cells sorted from blood, taken in a trial of the OX40 agonist ivuxolimab. This sequence originates from an adult with an advanced solid tumor such as melanoma, head and neck, liver or kidney cancer. CDR3 protein: CASSIGASNNEQFF. CDR3 nucleotides: TGTGCCAGTAGTATTGGGGCTAGCAACAATGAGCAGTTCTTC.